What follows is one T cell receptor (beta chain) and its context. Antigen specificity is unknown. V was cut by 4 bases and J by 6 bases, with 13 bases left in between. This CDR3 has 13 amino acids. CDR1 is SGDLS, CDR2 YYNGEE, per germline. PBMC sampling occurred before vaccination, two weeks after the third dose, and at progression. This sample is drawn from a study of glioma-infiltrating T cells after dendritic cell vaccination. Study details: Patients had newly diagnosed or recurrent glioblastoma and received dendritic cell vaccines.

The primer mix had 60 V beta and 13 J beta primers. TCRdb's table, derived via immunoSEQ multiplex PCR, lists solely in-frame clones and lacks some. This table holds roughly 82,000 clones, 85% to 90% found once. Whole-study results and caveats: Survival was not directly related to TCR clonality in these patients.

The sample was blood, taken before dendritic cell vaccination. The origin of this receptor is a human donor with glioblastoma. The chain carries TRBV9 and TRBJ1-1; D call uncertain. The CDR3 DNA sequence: TGTGCCAGCAGCAGAAAAAACGGGGCTGAAGCTTTCTTT. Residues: CASSRKNGAEAFF.